This TCR beta chain was captured by sequencing in a study of CD8+CD57+ T cells in acquired aplastic anemia. In the study overall: The average for DNA from sorted CD4+ and CD8+ cells was 3.2 ug.

On this clonotype: Its antigen is still unknown.

Genomic DNA constituted the template upon which TCR beta VDJ and CDR3 profiling was performed. TCRdb used MiXCR to reprocess the reads, holding one entry per CDR3 protein. The repertoire holds approximately 270,000 distinct CDR3 sequences, 55% to 60% seen once, with 8% in the top ten. Germline V gives CDR1 LNHDA, CDR2 SQIVND (reference sequence). The CDR3 has 14 amino acids. V lost 4 bases, J lost 1 base, and 11 bases lay in between. Notes on the study in general: There were over 25 CD8+ CDR3 sequences that occurred in both patients and controls.

The clonotype comes from a human donor with severe aplastic anemia or a healthy control (not recorded which). This rearrangement joins TRBV19 to TRBJ2-7; possibly TRBD2 for D (5 bases). Specimen: sorted CD4+, CD8+, or CD8+CD57+ T cells (not recorded which) from PBMCs. The CDR3 is CASSTIPGSYEQYF. The CDR3 bases are TGTGCCAGTAGTACGATACCGGGATCCTACGAGCAGTACTTC. Based on the CDR3 plus reference TRBV19 and TRBJ2-7, the full variable domain is DGGITQSPKYLFRKEGQNVTLSCEQNLNHDAMYWYRQDPGQGLRLIYYSQIVNDFQKGDIAEGYSVSREKKESFPLTVTSAQKNPTAFYLCASSTIPGSYEQYFGPGTRLTVT.